This TCR beta chain was profiled in a study of shared clonotypes between healthy human individuals. For the study at large: The plates for each donor numbered three CD4 naive, three CD4 memory, two CD8 naive and one CD8 memory.

Donors comprised healthy HIV-negative adults lacking recent acute infections or vaccinations. Germline CDR1 is MGHRA and CDR2 is YSYEKL. CDR3 length equals 14 residues. V was trimmed by 3 bases and J by 6 bases, leaving 12 bases between them. The assay used deep level. For sorted subsets, approximately 0.2 ug DNA per replicate equaled around 30,000 T cell genomes. TCRdb's table, derived via immunoSEQ multiplex PCR, lists solely in-frame clones and lacks some. The profile shows about 2,500,000 clones, around 90% of them singletons. This TCR derives from a man in his late teens or twenties in good health. The sequenced material came from naive CD4+ T cells sorted from blood. Documented subset: CD45RA+ positively selected. The rearrangement links TRBV4-1 to TRBJ2-4; D not resolved. The CDR3: CASSQTGPRNIQYF. The DNA of the CDR3 is TGCGCCAGCAGCCAGACGGGTCCCCGAAACATTCAGTACTTC.